The clone carrying this T cell receptor beta chain was recorded only once. These data belong to a study of blood T cell repertoires in COVID-19. Between the trimmed V and J ends, which lost 2 bases and 0 bases, there was a span of 3 bases. The CDR3 has 14 residues. Germline V lookup: CDR1 SGHNT, CDR2 YYREEE (reference sequence). The table came from immunoSEQ multiplex PCR; TCRdb's copy has only in-frame clones and leaves some out. The sample contains over 200,000 clones, under 90% of which appear only once. The rearrangement joins TRBV5-4 to TRBJ2-6; D remains unclear. Sequences were obtained from PBMCs or T cells enriched from blood (not recorded which). The sequence derives from a woman in her 30s with acute COVID-19. The CDR3 region is CASSFSSGANVLTF. The CDR3, as DNA: TGTGCCAGCAGCTTCAGCTCTGGGGCCAACGTCCTGACTTTC.